Shown below are 18 T cell receptor beta chains from a single sample sequenced in a study of blood T cell repertoires in COVID-19 (dated by TCRdb to 2019 to 2021). Preparation of the library involved the immunoSEQ multiplex PCR assay. The table comes from immuneACCESS by way of TCRdb, which keeps in-frame sequences with V and J called. Part of the clones is missing from these tables; in studies checked, under half for an unresolved V gene and the rest for unknown reasons. This sample comprises 200,000 to 250,000 clones, about 85% of them detected only once. Together, the top ten hold roughly 10% of the sample. Specimen: peripheral blood. Receptors originate from a woman between 50 and 59 years old with COVID-19, enrolled during active disease.

This chain uses TRBV10-2 with TRBJ1-3; tentatively, D is TRBD1 (6 bases). Germline lookup yields CDR1 WSHSY and CDR2 SAAADI. This CDR3 spans 14 amino acids. Between the trimmed V and J ends, which lost 4 bases and 4 bases, there was a span of 11 bases. The CDR3 bases are TGCGCCAGCAGTGTGGGGGCAGGAGGAAACACCATATATTTT. It translates to CASSVGAGGNTIYF.

The J gene is TRBJ1-1, the V gene TRBV7-9, with D maybe TRBD1 (5 bases). The germline V gene encodes CDR1 SEHNR and CDR2 FQNEAQ (reference sequence). V was trimmed by 2 bases and J by 4 bases, leaving 11 bases between them. The CDR3 has 14 amino acids. The CDR3 sequence: CASSLISGGTEAFF. CDR3 nucleotide sequence: TGTGCCAGCAGCTTAATCTCGGGGGGCACTGAAGCTTTCTTT.

The V and J genes are TRBV6-2 or TRBV6-3 and TRBJ1-4; D is unclear. This CDR3 contains 13 residues. CDR1 and CDR2 from the germline V gene are MNHEY and SVGEGT. Between the trimmed V and J ends, which lost 1 base and 5 bases, there was a span of 5 bases. The CDR3 region is CASSYLRNEKLFF. CDR3 DNA sequence: TGTGCCAGCAGTTACTTGCGGAATGAAAAACTGTTTTTT.

The rearrangement uses TRBV27 and TRBJ2-7; 7 bases agree with TRBD1. With 2 bases clipped from V and 0 bases from J, the junction kept 13 bases outside the gene matches. CDR1 is MNHEY and CDR2 is SMNVEV in the germline V gene (reference sequence). This CDR3 is built from 18 residues. Here the CDR3 reads CASSLGPRQGPSSYEQYF. The CDR3 nucleotides are TGTGCCAGCAGTTTAGGTCCGCGACAGGGTCCAAGCTCCTACGAGCAGTACTTC.

V usage is TRBV11-2 and J usage is TRBJ1-6, with a tentative D call TRBD1 (5 bases). The CDR3 has 14 amino acids. V lost 5 bases to trimming and J lost 6 bases, with 11 bases between them. CDR1 and CDR2 from the germline V gene are SGHAT and FQNNGV. DNA of the CDR3: TGTGCCAGCAGCCTCGGGGGATCTAATTCACCCCTCCACTTT. Its protein is CASSLGGSNSPLHF.

The CDR3 here is CASSQDQGGANTGELFF. CDR3 sequence (DNA): TGCGCCAGCAGCCAAGACCAAGGAGGGGCAAACACCGGGGAGCTGTTTTTT. The V and J genes are TRBV4-1 and TRBJ2-2; D possibly corresponds to TRBD2 (6 bases). CDR1 MGHRA and CDR2 YSYEKL come from the germline V gene. The CDR3 has 17 amino acids. V lost 0 bases to trimming and J lost 2 bases, with 13 bases between them.

The chain combines TRBV19 with TRBJ2-1; possibly TRBD2 for D (5 bases). The CDR3 runs to 13 residues. V lost 3 bases and J lost 6, with 9 bases in between. The germline V gene encodes CDR1 LNHDA and CDR2 SQIVND (reference sequence). CDR3: CASSISGGNEQFF. The CDR3 DNA reads TGTGCCAGTAGTATCTCAGGAGGCAATGAGCAGTTCTTC.

This chain joins TRBV5-1 and TRBJ2-3; D is possibly TRBD1 (6 bases). Germline V gene sequence: CDR1 SGHRS, CDR2 YFSETQ. Trimming cost V 3 bases and J 3 bases, with 14 bases left between them. The CDR3 extends over 15 amino acids. The CDR3 coding sequence is TGCGCCAGCAGCTATTTCCAGGGGCCTACAGATACGCAGTATTTT. Translated: CASSYFQGPTDTQYF.

The chain employs TRBV19 and TRBJ1-1, with D unresolved. V was cut by 7 bases and J by 1 base, with 19 bases left in between. From germline, CDR1 is LNHDA and CDR2 SQIVND (reference sequence). The CDR3 spans 16 residues. The DNA for the CDR3 is TGTGCCAGTACCATACCCGGATGGGCCCCGAACACTGAAGCTTTCTTT. Protein: CASTIPGWAPNTEAFF.

The chain has TRBV4-1 and TRBJ2-3; 11 nucleotides agree with TRBD1. This CDR3 has 15 amino acids. Germline CDR1 reads MGHRA; CDR2 reads YSYEKL. Trimming took 6 bases from V and 5 from J; bases not matched to a gene: 7. Here the CDR3 reads CASSSGQGAIDTQYF. In DNA, the CDR3 is TGCGCCAGCAGTTCCGGACAGGGGGCAATAGATACGCAGTATTTT.

V is TRBV5-1 and J is TRBJ2-1, with 13 bases that match TRBD2. Per the germline V gene, CDR1 is SGHRS and CDR2 is YFSETQ. V shed 3 bases, J shed 1 base, and the junction held 1 base outside the gene matches. This CDR3 region has 16 residues. The CDR3 loop reads CASSSGLAGSYNEQFF. In DNA form, the CDR3 reads TGCGCCAGCAGCTCGGGACTAGCGGGGTCCTACAATGAGCAGTTCTTC.

This chain links TRBV10-3 with TRBJ2-2; D may be TRBD1 (5 bases). The V and J ends lost 4 bases and 4 bases respectively, with 10 bases between them. The CDR3 extends over 14 amino acids. CDR1 ENHRY and CDR2 SYGVKD come from the germline V gene. The CDR3 bases are TGTGCCATCAGTGCGACAGAAAGCACCGGGGAGCTGTTTTTT. Its protein is CAISATESTGELFF.

This rearrangement joins TRBV7-9 to TRBJ1-4; tentative D call: TRBD1 (6 bases). Per the germline V gene, CDR1 is SEHNR and CDR2 is FQNEAQ (reference sequence). Trimming left V 3 bases short and J 8 bases short, with 10 bases between. The CDR3 totals 13 residues. CDR3 DNA: TGTGCCAGCAGCTTCAAGACAGGCGAAAAACTGTTTTTT. Protein: CASSFKTGEKLFF.

This rearrangement joins TRBV19 to TRBJ1-2, with TRBD1 matching over 8 bases. The CDR3 is 15 amino acids. Germline-derived CDR1 and CDR2 are LNHDA and SQIVND (reference sequence). The ends lost 3 bases at V and 3 bases at J; junction bases unmatched: 6. CDR3 loop: CASSIKGQGYYGYTF. CDR3 sequence (DNA): TGTGCCAGTAGTATTAAAGGACAGGGTTACTATGGCTACACCTTC.

The chain is built from TRBV29-1 and TRBJ2-2; 7 nucleotides agree with TRBD1. Germline loops: CDR1 SQVTM, CDR2 ANQGSEA. The CDR3 covers 13 residues. Trimming at V came to 7 bases and at J to 6 bases, leaving 8 bases not matched to a gene. The CDR3 DNA follows: TGCAGCGACAGACAGGGAATGGCCGGGGAGCTGTTTTTT. Its protein product is CSDRQGMAGELFF.

The genes are TRBV7-9 and TRBJ2-7; TRBD1 matches at 7 bases. Germline V gene data show CDR1 as SEHNR and CDR2 as FQNEAQ (reference sequence). Germline trimming cut 5 bases from V and 4 bases from J; bases unmatched to any gene: 17. This CDR3 spans 17 amino acids. The CDR3 region has the DNA TGTGCCAGCAGCCCAACACAGGGGCACCGAATAGTTTACGAGCAGTACTTC. It yields the protein CASSPTQGHRIVYEQYF.

The J gene is TRBJ2-2, the V gene TRBV7-6; 12 nucleotides line up with TRBD2. Unmatched junction bases numbered 10, after V lost 5 bases and J lost 6 bases. CDR3 length: 17 amino acids. Germline assignment: CDR1 SGHVS and CDR2 FNYEAQ. CDR3 nucleotides: TGTGCCAGCAGCCAATCTCTAGCGGGGGGGCTCGCCGGGGAGCTGTTTTTT. This gives the protein CASSQSLAGGLAGELFF.

V gene TRBV6-5 combines with J gene TRBJ2-1; the match to TRBD1 covers 7 bases. The V segment lost 5 bases and the J segment 9 bases; nucleotides outside the gene matches: 10. CDR1 and CDR2 (germline): MNHEY, SVGAGI. CDR3 length: 14 amino acids. The CDR3 loop is CASSLTLGGGEQFF. The CDR3 nucleotides read TGTGCCAGCAGTCTCACTCTAGGGGGCGGTGAGCAGTTCTTC.